This TCR beta chain is drawn from a study of blood T cell repertoires in COVID-19. Overall study context: From T cells, B-cell-depleted T cells, or PBMCs came the material, which was cDNA or gDNA.

There are 15 residues in the CDR3. Unmatched junction bases numbered 2, after V lost 4 bases and J lost 0 bases. CDR1 is SGHRS and CDR2 is YFSETQ in the germline V gene. The method was immunoSEQ multiplex PCR; TCRdb's version includes in-frame clones alone and lacks a portion of them. The sample carries 40,000 to 45,000 clones, 90% recorded once. The chain recombines TRBV5-1 with TRBJ1-4; 8 bases map to TRBD1. The receptor was isolated from a human donor in a cohort sampled during active COVID-19. The sample was peripheral blood. CDR3 in DNA: TGCGCCAGCAGCCCGGACAGGGCAACTAATGAAAAACTGTTTTTT. This codes for CASSPDRATNEKLFF.